A selection of T cell receptor beta chains follows, all from one sample in a study of STAT5B mutations in CD4+ large granular lymphocyte leukemia. TCRdb's copy holds only in-frame clones and misses some; the assay was immunoSEQ multiplex PCR. The sample holds just over 40,000 clones, roughly 80% seen once. The sequenced sample was CD4+ T cells from blood buffy coats. These receptors originate from a human donor in good health. CDR3s include the opening cysteine and the closing phenylalanine or tryptophan. D genes are given only for firm matches. Where a row states a size, it is once, few, many or the class of an expanded clone; other rows omit it.

TRBV28	.	TRBJ1-2	.	TGTGCCAGCAGTTTACCAACAGGGCCCTATGGCTACACCTTC	CASSLPTGPYGYTF
TRBV28	.	TRBJ1-6	.	TGTGCCAGCAGTTTGGGCACAAGGGGCGGTCTCCACTTT	CASSLGTRGGLHF
TRBV11-1	TRBD2	TRBJ2-1	once	TGTGCCAGCAGCTCTCTACCGGGACTAGCGAACAATGAGCAGTTCTTC	CASSSLPGLANNEQFF
TRBV4-2	.	TRBJ1-2	few	TGTGCCAGCAGCCAACAGTGGGGGAACTCCGACTATGGCTACACCTTC	CASSQQWGNSDYGYTF
TRBV6-5	.	TRBJ1-2	.	TGTGCCAGCAGTTTAGGGCCGGGCTATGGCTACACCTTC	CASSLGPGYGYTF
TRBV9	TRBD1	TRBJ1-5	.	TGTGCCAGCAGCGTAGGGGGGACAGGACATCAGCCCCAGCATTTT	CASSVGGTGHQPQHF
TRBV10-3	.	TRBJ2-2	few	TGTGCCATCAGTGATTTGGACAGAGACACCGGGGAGCTGTTTTTT	CAISDLDRDTGELFF
TRBV28	TRBD1	TRBJ1-3	.	TGTGCCAGCAGTTCCACAGGGGGCTCTGGAAACACCATATATTTT	CASSSTGGSGNTIYF
TRBV28	.	TRBJ2-5	.	TGTGCCAGCAGTTTTTATTTTGAGACCCAGTACTTC	CASSFYFETQYF
TRBV29-1	.	TRBJ2-3	.	TGCAGCGTGGGTACAGGGAGCCTACTCGCAGATACGCAGTATTTT	CSVGTGSLLADTQYF
TRBV7-2	TRBD1	TRBJ1-2	.	TGTGCCAGCAGCGGACAGGGCTATGGCTACACCTTC	CASSGQGYGYTF
TRBV5-1	.	TRBJ1-2	once	TGCGCCAGCAGCCCACAGGGTGATGGCTACACCTTC	CASSPQGDGYTF
TRBV15	TRBD1	TRBJ2-6	.	TGTGCCACCAGCGTCCGGGACAGGCGTAGCTCTGGGGCCAACGTCCTGACTTTC	CATSVRDRRSSGANVLTF
TRBV30	.	TRBJ1-3	.	TGTGCCTGGAGTGTAGGCCTCATAAACTCTGGAAACACCATATATTTT	CAWSVGLINSGNTIYF
TRBV7-2	.	TRBJ1-1	.	TGTGCCAGCAGCTTAGTGGGGGGGGGTGGTGAAGCTTTCTTT	CASSLVGGGGEAFF
TRBV9	.	TRBJ1-4	.	TGTGCCAGCAGCGTAGAGTCGGGCTTTGGGGAAAAACTGTTTTTT	CASSVESGFGEKLFF
TRBV7-8	.	TRBJ1-1	.	TGTGCCAGCAGCTTAGTTTCCGGCCTGGTGCGGGGGAACACTGAAGCTTTCTTT	CASSLVSGLVRGNTEAFF
TRBV9	.	TRBJ2-2	.	TGTGCCAGCAGCGTGGGGGCAGGGCTTGACACCGGGGAGCTGTTTTTT	CASSVGAGLDTGELFF
TRBV28	.	TRBJ1-5	.	TGTGCCAGCGTCGTGGGCAATCAGCCCCAGCATTTT	CASVVGNQPQHF
TRBV6-5	.	TRBJ1-5	.	TGTGCCAGCAGTTACTCACGCCGGGCTTGGGGGCCCCAGCATTTT	CASSYSRRAWGPQHF